This TCR beta chain was recorded in a study of cytomegalovirus exposure and HLA in healthy donors (TCRdb year 2017). Concerning the study at large: An earlier analysis of several hundred of the donors reported about 290 Gb of sequence data and some 100 million unique TCR beta sequences from about 180 million T cells. Around 320 gigabases of sequencing data and 80 million or so unique TCR sequences were included in an early release covering about 620 HLA-typed donors. The genetic ancestry cluster associated with self-reported Caucasian donors included 80% to 90% of the roughly 400 genotyped donors. The aim of the study was to test whether cataloging public T cell receptors could identify signatures of past pathogen exposure. Using immunosequencing, the study profiled T cell repertoires from 666 subjects and related those repertoires to cytomegalovirus serostatus. Along with the 666-subject first cohort, a separate validation cohort of over a hundred different subjects was used. The study combined high-throughput TCR immunosequencing, statistical association of individual TCRs with disease status, and machine learning to predict cytomegalovirus infection status. A later analysis re-examined previously published TCR beta repertoires from more than 650 donors and added high-resolution HLA genotyping to investigate patterns of TCR occurrence. Rather than using new phenotypic data, the later analysis identified candidate immune exposures from TCR beta sequences and from how often those sequences occurred across donors. To decide whether each TCR beta V gene segment behaved as functional or pseudogenic, an earlier analysis of over 500 of the donors relied on high-throughput TCR beta sequencing. Donor age, sex, ethnicity and CMV serostatus were compiled together with the repertoire data. A later genetic analysis took genome-wide SNP genotypes for about three fifths of the roughly 700 donors and used that subset as a discovery cohort. All discovery cohort repertoires had been generated on a single sequencing platform. HLA typing included class I and class II loci at four-digit resolution. The number of typed donors differed by locus: roughly 620-640 for A, B, C, DRB1 and DQB1; roughly 510 for DQA1; over 600 for DPA1; and some 450 for DPB1. Four or five DR-DQ haplotypes were treated as single units for association and clustering because of strong linkage in the cohort. Among around 400 genotyped donors of the cohort, an average of around 250,000 unique TCR beta nucleotide sequences was sequenced per donor, of which 15% to 20% were non-productive.

Notes on this clone: Its antigen remains unidentified. No qualities accompany the bases; no much larger clone lies one base away.

The cohort comprised hundreds of healthy bone marrow donors. Cohort members were all nominally healthy when sampled, although unrecorded immune exposures were likely present. The donor was CMV seronegative and belonged to the group of 350 or so seronegative cohort members. Every donor gave a peripheral blood sample, and the peripheral blood mononuclear cells from that sample were used for TCR beta sequencing. The Qiagen DNeasy Blood Extraction Kit was used to extract genomic DNA from the blood cell samples. The library was obtained by the immunoSEQ multiplex PCR assay. For the multiplex PCR, a mixture combining 60 forward primers for TCR Vbeta segments and 13 reverse primers for TCR Jbeta segments was used. A multiplex PCR assay on genomic DNA amplified the CDR3 region of rearranged TCR beta genes. On the Illumina HiSeq System, the amplified TCR beta libraries were sequenced as 87-base-pair reads. The study's own analysis went as follows. A later analysis tallied around 87 million unique TCR beta chains across the 650 to 750 repertoires, and approximately 12 million of those chains were shared by two or more donors. To remove PCR and sequencing errors, raw reads were error-corrected and collapsed into unique sequences using a nearest-neighbor algorithm that merged closely related sequences. To assign V, D and J gene segments, CDR3 sequences were aligned to IMGT reference sequences. For a sequence to be retained, at least a six-nucleotide match to both a V gene segment and a J gene segment was required. A rearrangement was called productive if the CDR3 had no stop codons and remained in frame with V and J, and every other rearrangement was called non-productive. CDR3 was defined by IMGT convention, running from the second conserved V-encoded cysteine to the conserved J-encoded phenylalanine. Sequences without an unambiguous match to a single V gene segment were excluded from the earlier analysis of about 640 of the donors. In an earlier analysis of 587 of the donors, a V segment was called functional when productive rearrangements were above 56.7%, and segregating when the standard deviation between donors exceeded 5%. A statistical classification framework was built for diagnosing cytomegalovirus status from the catalog of TCR beta chain sequences. A later analysis assigned V and J genes by comparing TCR nucleotide sequences with IMGT/GENE-DB human TR gene sequences. In a later analysis, CDR3 sequences and most-parsimonious VDJ recombination scenarios were assigned using the TCRdist pipeline. In a later analysis, each TCR beta chain was defined by its CDR3 amino acid sequence together with its V-gene family, and reads lacking a unique V-gene family were excluded. In a later analysis, a few hundred highly shared, low-generation-probability nucleotide sequences were removed to address suspected cross-contamination and a sequencing artifact. In a later analysis, a clonal expansion index for each public chain was calculated from normalized within-repertoire ranks of inferred template counts. In a later analysis, generation probabilities were computed using a VDJ recombination model fitted to out-of-frame rearrangements, and the results were checked against IGoR. Hypergeometric tests were used in a later analysis to score TCR-TCR, TCR-HLA and TCR-CMV co-occurrence, with a repertoire-size bias correction applied to the TCR pairs. A later analysis estimated false discovery rates by permuting HLA or CMV assignments 20 times. A later analysis grouped co-occurring TCRs with DBSCAN, adding TCRdist sequence similarity when clustering within HLA-allele-positive subsets. For co-occurrence clustering, repertoires with fewer than 30,000 or more than 120,000 public chains were excluded, along with four or five repertoires with anomalous nucleotide sharing. The source is immuneACCESS, and TCRdb retained only in-frame sequences with V and J called. Part of the clones is not carried over; for the studies checked, unresolved V genes explain less than half of this, and the remainder is unexplained. The D gene and trimming were derived from the DNA, and the V and J assignments and clone size from that table. A total of approximately 150,000 clones appear in this sample, roughly 78% of them only once. The ten most abundant clones make up around 3% of the sample.

Points the paper makes about the study in general: Roughly uniform sequencing depth across donors was assumed in presence/absence analyses, although this assumption may not hold. Specific HLA alleles were associated with 15,000 to 20,000 TCR beta sequences at a false discovery rate of 0.05 in a later analysis. Some IMGT-functional V segments, including TRBV6-2 and TRBV6-3, could not be told apart with the 87-base-pair reads, so those segments were excluded. A total of around 150 TCR beta chains were listed by the study as associated with cytomegalovirus. For the cohort, immune exposure information was limited to CMV serostatus. Correlated functional status among segregating V segments might reflect linkage disequilibrium, but an unknown experimental factor could not be ruled out. The sequencing pipeline was judged likely to have produced a cluster of highly shared sequence variants as a technical artifact. According to a later analysis, parvovirus B19, influenza, CMV and Epstein-Barr virus appeared linked to several top co-occurrence clusters. In a later analysis, the rate of TCR association differed among HLA loci, with DRB1 alleles having the most associated TCRs and HLA-C alleles having the fewest. When HLA alleles, especially DR and DQ, strongly co-occurred, attributing TCR associations to individual alleles was difficult. According to a later analysis, most CMV-associated TCR beta chains appeared to be HLA-restricted, and the HLA associations seemed to be driven largely by CMV exposure. Most TCR sequences were seen in very few donors, while some public TCRs were found in many individuals. A few of the identified cytomegalovirus-associated TCR beta chains were confirmed in vitro to be specific for cytomegalovirus antigens. A later genetic analysis associated a missense DCLRE1C variant with V-gene and J-gene trimming of TCR beta chains, and an independent cohort replicated the association. Cytomegalovirus status was reported to be diagnosed by the classifier with high specificity and sensitivity in both the original and validation cohorts. Only TCR beta chains were sequenced in this cohort, and the absence of alpha or paired-chain data limited detectable features. A further reported finding was that TCR beta sequences accurately predicted the HLA-A and HLA-B alleles for most subjects in the first cohort. Compared with the roughly 720-donor mean, donors in an Asian-associated ancestry cluster had fewer N-insertions in productive TCRs, according to a later genetic analysis. Around 16 rarely observed V segments, including chromosome 9 orphons, were excluded from the earlier analysis of approximately 500 of the donors because counts were too low. In a later analysis, HLA-associated TCR beta chains were found to be more clonally expanded and to have lower generation probabilities than equally common non-associated chains. It was suggested by the authors that the approach could potentially be generalized to other disease states and immunological phenotypes. Broadly in line with IMGT annotations, most TCR beta V segments showed up in productive rearrangements about 90% or about 30% of the time in an earlier analysis of approximately 600 of the donors. Because HLA typing was unavailable for some donors at each locus, only the typed subset was used in association tests.

The CDR3 runs 15 residues from the cysteine to the phenylalanine. Just the 45-base CDR3 DNA is kept, in frame starting at base 1. Trimmed from V: 2 bases; trimmed from J: 15 bases; junction bases lacking a gene match: 10. The germline V gene gives CDR1 as SGHTA and CDR2 as FQGNSA. The receptor was derived from a female donor in good health and CMV-seronegative. This chain is built from TRBV7-2 and TRBJ2-1; the central 13 bases match TRBD2. Sequenced: PBMCs. The DNA reads as follows: TGTGCCAGCAGCTTACTACTAGCGGGAGGGCCCACCACGTTCTTC. Protein translation: CASSLLLAGGPTTFF.